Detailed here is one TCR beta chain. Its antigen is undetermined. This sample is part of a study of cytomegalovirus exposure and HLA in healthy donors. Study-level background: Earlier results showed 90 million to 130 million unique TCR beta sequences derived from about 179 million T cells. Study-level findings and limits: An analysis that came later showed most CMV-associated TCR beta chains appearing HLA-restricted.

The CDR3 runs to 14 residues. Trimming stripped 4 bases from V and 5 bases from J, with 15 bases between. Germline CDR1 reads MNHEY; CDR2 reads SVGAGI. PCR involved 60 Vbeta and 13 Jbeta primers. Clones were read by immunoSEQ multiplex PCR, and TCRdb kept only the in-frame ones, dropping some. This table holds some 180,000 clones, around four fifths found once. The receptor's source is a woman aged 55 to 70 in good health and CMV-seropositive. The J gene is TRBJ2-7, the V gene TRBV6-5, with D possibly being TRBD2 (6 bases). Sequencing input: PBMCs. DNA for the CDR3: TGTGCCAGCAGTTCCCGGGACTCCCAAGACGAGCAGTACTTC. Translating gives CASSSRDSQDEQYF.